Listed below are T cell receptor beta chains from one sample, sequenced in a study of blood T cell repertoires in COVID-19. TCRdb keeps only in-frame clones here, not all; method: immunoSEQ multiplex PCR. Of 210,000 or so clones listed, around 80% were seen once; the top ten hold roughly 4.3%. Sequenced input: PBMCs or T cells enriched from blood (not recorded which). The receptors shown here come from a man aged 25-45 years with acute COVID-19. The CDR3 runs from the conserved cysteine through the conserved F or W. The D gene is left open where the match is weak. Clone sizes are given selectively: once, few, many, or a class where the clone is expanded.

.,TRBD2,TRBV2,TRBJ2-7,CASTSGTSAHEQYF,TGTGCCAGTACCTCCGGGACTAGCGCCCACGAGCAGTACTTC
.,.,TRBV11-2,TRBJ1-6,CASSLGSSYNSPLHF,TGTGCCAGCAGCTTAGGCAGCTCCTATAATTCACCCCTCCACTTT
.,.,TRBV6-6,TRBJ1-3,CASSYSAGVGNTIYF,TGTGCCAGCAGTTACTCGGCGGGGGTCGGAAACACCATATATTTT
many,.,TRBV14,TRBJ2-5,CASSQVLETQYF,TGTGCCAGCAGCCAAGTACTCGAGACCCAGTACTTC
.,.,TRBV7-2,TRBJ1-4,CASSRGTTNEKLFF,TGTGCCAGCAGCCGCGGGACCACTAATGAAAAACTGTTTTTT
.,.,TRBV6-2/TRBV6-3,TRBJ2-7,CASSPQGGTYEQYF,TGTGCCAGCAGCCCTCAGGGGGGAACATACGAGCAGTACTTC
few,.,TRBV10-1,TRBJ2-4,CASSGREPRLAKNIQYF,TGCGCCAGCAGTGGTCGAGAACCGAGGCTAGCCAAAAACATTCAGTACTTC
.,TRBD1,TRBV5-1,TRBJ1-4,CASSPTGGLNEKLFF,TGCGCCAGCAGCCCTACAGGGGGCCTTAATGAAAAACTGTTTTTT
.,TRBD1,TRBV19,TRBJ1-4,CASSSSTGQLGEKLFF,TGTGCCAGTAGTTCTTCGACAGGGCAGCTAGGGGAAAAACTGTTTTTT
.,.,TRBV6-5,TRBJ1-1,CASSYGRGHTEAFF,TGTGCCAGCAGTTACGGCAGGGGTCACACTGAAGCTTTCTTT
.,.,TRBV18,TRBJ1-1,CASSPGITGRAEAFF,TGTGCCAGCTCACCCGGAATAACAGGGAGGGCTGAAGCTTTCTTT
.,.,TRBV18,TRBJ1-2,CASSPLGDGYTF,TGTGCCAGCTCACCTCTAGGAGATGGCTACACCTTC
few,.,TRBV11-2,TRBJ1-2,CASSLARGYGYTF,TGTGCCAGCAGCTTAGCCCGGGGTTATGGCTACACCTTC
.,TRBD2,TRBV9,TRBJ2-1,CASSVREQRGGYNEQFF,TGTGCCAGCAGCGTGAGGGAGCAGCGGGGGGGGTACAATGAGCAGTTCTTC
.,.,TRBV10-2,TRBJ1-6,CATQGYNSPLHF,TGCGCCACCCAGGGGTATAATTCACCCCTCCACTTT
once,.,TRBV27,TRBJ1-4,CASSIRRAAPEKLFF,TGTGCCAGCAGTATCCGTCGTGCGGCCCCTGAAAAACTGTTTTTT
.,.,TRBV29-1,TRBJ1-2,CSASGVQGYTF,TGCAGCGCCTCAGGGGTTCAGGGCTACACCTTC
.,TRBD1,TRBV27,TRBJ2-3,CASSLERAGTGGLDTQYF,TGTGCCAGCAGTCTCGAGCGAGCCGGGACAGGGGGGTTAGATACGCAGTATTTT
once,.,TRBV18,TRBJ2-1,CASSPASSPYNEQFF,TGTGCCAGCTCACCGGCTAGTAGTCCCTACAATGAGCAGTTCTTC
.,.,TRBV6-5,TRBJ1-2,CASSFHRALAGYTF,TGTGCCAGCAGTTTCCACAGGGCACTGGCCGGCTACACCTTC
.,TRBD2,TRBV28,TRBJ2-1,CASSLLAGGRVEQFF,TGTGCCAGCAGCCTACTAGCGGGGGGGCGCGTTGAGCAGTTCTTC
.,TRBD1,TRBV5-1,TRBJ1-2,CASSLGQGDAGYTF,TGCGCCAGCAGCTTGGGACAGGGGGACGCTGGCTACACCTTC
once,.,TRBV10-3,TRBJ1-2,CAISESYGREEDTF,TGTGCCATCAGTGAGTCGTACGGCAGGGAGGAAGACACCTTC
.,TRBD1,TRBV18,TRBJ1-5,CASSRGQGNQPQHF,TGTGCCAGCTCACGTGGACAGGGTAATCAGCCCCAGCATTTT
.,.,TRBV19,TRBJ2-3,CASSIGWDIDPSTDTQYF,TGTGCCAGTAGTATCGGGTGGGACATAGACCCTAGCACAGATACGCAGTATTTT
.,.,TRBV18,TRBJ2-3,CASSPPPPGEKQYF,TGTGCCAGCTCACCACCCCCCCCGGGGGAAAAGCAGTATTTT